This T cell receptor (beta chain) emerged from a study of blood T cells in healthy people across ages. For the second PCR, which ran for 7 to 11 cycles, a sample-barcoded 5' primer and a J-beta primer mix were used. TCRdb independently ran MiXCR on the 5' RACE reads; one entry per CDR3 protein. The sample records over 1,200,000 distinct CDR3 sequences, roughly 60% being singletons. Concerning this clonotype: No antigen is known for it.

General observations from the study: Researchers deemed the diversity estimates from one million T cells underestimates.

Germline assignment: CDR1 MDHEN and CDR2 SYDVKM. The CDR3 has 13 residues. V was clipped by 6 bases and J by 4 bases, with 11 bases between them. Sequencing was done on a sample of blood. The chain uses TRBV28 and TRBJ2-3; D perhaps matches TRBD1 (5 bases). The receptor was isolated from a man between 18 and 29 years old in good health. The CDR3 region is CASRKQGPDTQYF. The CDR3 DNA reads TGTGCCAGCAGGAAGCAGGGTCCAGATACGCAGTATTTT.